The 25 T cell receptor beta chains listed next were all sequenced from one sample in a study of T cell responses to AZD1222 COVID-19 vaccine. Here immunoSEQ multiplex PCR was the method, and the copy in TCRdb shows in-frame clones only, minus some. The table has about 150,000 clones, about 87% seen once. Sample: peripheral blood, taken on day 0 of AZD1222 vaccination. These receptors were collected from an adult in good health.

In this sample, this clone turned up once. The chain is built from TRBV28 and TRBJ1-5; D is unclear. Germline CDR1 reads MDHEN; CDR2 reads SYDVKM. The CDR3 is made up of 13 amino acids. Between the trimmed V and J ends, which lost 2 bases and 6 bases, there was a span of 8 bases. CDR3 nucleotides: TGTGCCAGCAGTTTACTGGCGGCTCAGCCCCAGCATTTT. It is translated as CASSLLAAQPQHF.

The rearrangement links TRBV5-1 to TRBJ2-1, with a tentative D call TRBD1 (5 bases). Germline assignment: CDR1 SGHRS and CDR2 YFSETQ. There are 13 residues in the CDR3. Trimming removed 5 bases from V and 4 bases from J, with 10 bases in between. This CDR3 is CASSVGAYNEQFF. The CDR3 DNA sequence: TGCGCCAGCAGTGTAGGGGCTTACAATGAGCAGTTCTTC.

This chain uses TRBV5-6 with TRBJ1-5; TRBD1 aligns across 7 bases. Germline V lookup: CDR1 SGHDT, CDR2 YYEEEE. V was pared by 4 bases and J by 7 bases, with 8 bases of the junction left unmatched. The CDR3 is made up of 14 amino acids. CDR3: CASSIRQGGQPQHF. The DNA for the CDR3 is TGTGCCAGCAGCATTCGACAGGGAGGACAGCCCCAGCATTTT. The variable domain in full, completed from reference TRBV5-6 and TRBJ1-5, reads DAGVTQSPTHLIKTRGQQVTLRCSPKSGHDTVSWYQQALGQGPQFIFQYYEEEERQRGNFPDRFSGHQFPNYSSELNVNALLLGDSALYLCASSIRQGGQPQHFGDGTRLSIL.

The rearrangement links TRBV4-3 to TRBJ2-7; D not certain. From germline, CDR1 is LGHNA and CDR2 YSLEER. The CDR3 sequence is 14 residues long. V lost 4 bases and J lost 2, with 12 bases in between. CDR3 sequence (DNA): TGCGCCAGCAGCCGTGACACCGGGCCCTACGAGCAGTACTTC. It encodes CASSRDTGPYEQYF.

This clone showed up just once. The gene calls are TRBV6-2 or TRBV6-3 and TRBJ2-2; 8 bases are shared with TRBD2. Losses at the gene ends were 5 bases for V and 5 bases for J; bases not matched to a gene: 10. This CDR3 has 16 residues. In germline, CDR1 is MNHEY, CDR2 SVGEGT. The CDR3 DNA follows: TGTGCCAGCAGTCGACTAGCGCCCACGGGTACCGGGGAGCTGTTTTTT. Residues: CASSRLAPTGTGELFF.

Written as DNA, the CDR3 is TGTGCCAGCAGCATAACAGGGCCGGCTGAAGCTTTCTTT. It yields the protein CASSITGPAEAFF. The chain has TRBV7-2 and TRBJ1-1; TRBD1 is a possible D gene (6 bases). This CDR3 has 13 amino acids. V lost 5 bases and J 6 bases, leaving 13 bases between the germline ends. Germline V gene sequence: CDR1 SGHTA, CDR2 FQGNSA.

V gene TRBV7-2 combines with J gene TRBJ1-2, with TRBD1 matching over 11 bases. CDR3 length: 16 residues. Unmatched junction bases numbered 4, after V lost 1 base and J lost 3 bases. Germline V gene data show CDR1 as SGHTA and CDR2 as FQGNSA. The CDR3 DNA reads as TGTGCCAGCAGCTTAGGACCGGGACAGGGGGACTATGGCTACACCTTC. Translation: CASSLGPGQGDYGYTF.

V gene TRBV7-3 combines with J gene TRBJ2-1; 12 bases match TRBD2. J was trimmed by 6 bases and V by 4 bases; bases with no gene match: 4. The germline V gene encodes CDR1 SGHTA and CDR2 FQGTGA. The CDR3 has 15 residues. The DNA of the CDR3 is TGTGCCAGCAGCTCTAGCGGGAGGGCCTCCAATGAGCAGTTCTTC. It is translated as CASSSSGRASNEQFF.

The rearrangement links TRBV18 to TRBJ2-1; weak D call: TRBD2 (5 bases). The ends were cut back, 2 bases at V and 6 bases at J, with 8 bases in the middle. CDR1 KGHSH and CDR2 LQKENI come from the germline V gene. The CDR3 runs 13 residues. The DNA of the CDR3 is TGTGCCAGCTCACCAGAGGACTCCAATGAGCAGTTCTTC. It encodes CASSPEDSNEQFF.

The chain recombines TRBV19 with TRBJ2-7; D is uncertain. The V gene's germline CDR1 is LNHDA and CDR2 SQIVND (reference sequence). The CDR3 is 15 amino acids. V lost 4 bases, J lost 2 bases, and 15 bases lay in between. Here the CDR3 DNA reads TGTGCCAGTAGTACGCAGGCTTTGGAGACCTACGAGCAGTACTTC. It codes for CASSTQALETYEQYF.

The CDR3 nucleotides read TGTGCCAGTAGTGTGGGACTAGCGGGTTCCTACGAGCAGTACTTC. Encoded protein: CASSVGLAGSYEQYF. The genes are TRBV19 and TRBJ2-7, with 12 bases lining up with TRBD2. This CDR3 has 15 residues. Per germline, CDR1 LNHDA and CDR2 SQIVND (reference sequence). The V gene end was trimmed by 5 bases and the J gene end by 1 base; junction bases not matched to a gene: 3.

J is TRBJ2-7 and V is TRBV6-1; TRBD2 matches 7 bases. V lost 1 base, J lost 3 bases, and 6 bases stayed unmatched. Germline loops: CDR1 MNHNS, CDR2 SASEGT. This CDR3 comprises 15 residues. The CDR3 sequence: CASSEGAGAVYEQYF. DNA of the CDR3: TGTGCCAGCAGTGAAGGGGCGGGAGCGGTCTACGAGCAGTACTTC.

The chain carries TRBV3-1 (or the pseudogene TRBV3-2) and TRBJ2-7; 7 bases line up with TRBD1. V shed 0 bases, J shed 2 bases, and the junction held 4 bases outside the gene matches. The CDR3 is 15 residues long. The germline V gene has CDR1 LGHDT and CDR2 YNNKEL (reference sequence). CDR3 residues: CASSQEGTVAYEQYF. The CDR3 DNA reads TGTGCCAGCAGCCAAGAAGGGACAGTCGCCTACGAGCAGTACTTC.

The chain joins TRBV2 to TRBJ1-1; the D is unclear. This CDR3 comprises 11 residues. Germline V lookup: CDR1 SNHLY, CDR2 FYNNEI. V was shortened by 1 base and J by 11 bases, with 8 bases between the two germline ends. The CDR3 nucleotides are TGTGCCAGCAGTGAAGGCCAGCTGGCTTTCTTT. Translation gives CASSEGQLAFF.

The chain is built from TRBV28 and TRBJ2-6, with D perhaps TRBD2 (5 bases). Germline CDR1 reads MDHEN; CDR2 reads SYDVKM. Trimming stripped 6 bases from V and 0 bases from J, with 24 bases between. This CDR3 contains 20 residues. The CDR3 here is CASSSLLTGVTSSGANVLTF. The CDR3 bases are TGTGCCAGCAGCTCCCTTTTGACCGGGGTTACAAGCTCTGGGGCCAACGTCCTGACTTTC. The full variable domain, completed using reference TRBV28 and TRBJ2-6, is DVKVTQSSRYLVKRTGEKVFLECVQDMDHENMFWYRQDPGLGLRLIYFSYDVKMKEKGDIPEGYSVSREKKERFSLILESASTNQTSMYLCASSSLLTGVTSSGANVLTFGAGSRLTVL.

Here the CDR3 reads CASSEYLTGTFGGYTF. The CDR3 DNA reads as TGTGCCAGCAGTGAATATTTGACAGGGACTTTTGGTGGCTACACCTTC. V usage is TRBV25-1 and J usage is TRBJ1-2, with 7 bases fitting TRBD1. The CDR3 spans 16 residues. Germline V gene lookup returns CDR1 MGHDK and CDR2 SYGVNS. J was trimmed by 7 bases and V by 0 bases; bases with no gene match: 11.

The chain uses TRBV7-2 and TRBJ1-2, with D uncertain. With 1 base removed from V and 5 bases from J, the gap between germline ends came to 8 bases. Germline V CDR1 and CDR2: SGHTA, FQGNSA. There are 13 residues in the CDR3. For the CDR3, the DNA is TGTGCCAGCAGCTTAGGTGGTTTGTATGGCTACACCTTC. Translating it yields CASSLGGLYGYTF. The whole variable domain, filled in from reference TRBV7-2 and TRBJ1-2, reads GAGVSQSPSNKVTEKGKDVELRCDPISGHTALYWYRQSLGQGLEFLIYFQGNSAPDKSGLPSDRFSAERTGGSVSTLTIQRTQQEDSAVYLCASSLGGLYGYTFGSGTRLTVV.

The J gene is TRBJ2-7, the V gene TRBV6-5; 7 nucleotides match TRBD1. The CDR3 covers 14 residues. The V and J ends lost 6 bases and 5 bases, in that order; junction bases with no gene match: 10. Germline CDR1 and CDR2: MNHEY and SVGAGI. CDR3 residues: CASRSTGPLHEQYF. The CDR3 bases are TGTGCCAGCAGGTCGACAGGGCCGCTCCACGAGCAGTACTTC.

The V call is TRBV11-2, the J call TRBJ2-1, with D perhaps matching TRBD2 (5 bases). Per the germline V gene, CDR1 is SGHAT and CDR2 is FQNNGV. The CDR3 length is 14 residues. V gave up 4 bases and J gave up 0 bases, with 7 bases separating them. The CDR3: CASSSGSSYNEQFF. The CDR3 DNA reads TGTGCCAGCAGCTCGGGGAGCTCCTACAATGAGCAGTTCTTC.

V and J are TRBV14 and TRBJ2-1; possible D gene TRBD1, 6 bases. CDR3 length: 12 amino acids. V was pared by 5 bases and J by 10 bases, with 12 bases between. Germline lookup yields CDR1 SGHDN and CDR2 FVKESK. CDR3 sequence: CASSGRGYEQFF. CDR3 sequence (DNA): TGTGCCAGCAGCGGCAGGGGTTACGAGCAGTTCTTC.

The CDR3 DNA reads as TGTGCCAGCAGCTTGGTACAGGGTACCACTGAAGCTTTCTTT. This sequence encodes CASSLVQGTTEAFF. This chain connects TRBV7-9 to TRBJ1-1, with a possible D match to TRBD1 (6 bases). Germline values: CDR1 SEHNR, CDR2 FQNEAQ (reference sequence). Trimming took 3 bases from V and 4 from J, leaving 12 bases between them. CDR3 length: 14 residues.

CDR3 residues: CASSLGTSGSTDTQYF. CDR3 in DNA: TGTGCCAGCAGCTTGGGGACTAGCGGTAGCACAGATACGCAGTATTTT. J is TRBJ2-3 and V is TRBV9; 11 positions agree with TRBD2. Germline V gives CDR1 SGDLS, CDR2 YYNGEE. Trimming removed 4 bases from V and 0 bases from J; junction bases left unmatched: 4. The CDR3 covers 16 residues.

CDR3 nucleotide sequence: TGTGCCAGCGGGGTCCGGGACTGGGGTAACTATGGCTACACCTTC. Its translation: CASGVRDWGNYGYTF. The chain couples TRBV28 to TRBJ1-2, with D perhaps TRBD1 (5 bases). Germline loops: CDR1 MDHEN, CDR2 SYDVKM. This CDR3 has 15 residues. V lost 8 bases, J lost 1 base, and 17 bases lay in between.

The V call is TRBV5-1, the J call TRBJ1-1; weak D call: TRBD1 (5 bases). The germline V gene has CDR1 SGHRS and CDR2 YFSETQ. With 4 bases removed from V and 1 base from J, the gap between germline ends came to 11 bases. The CDR3 loop spans 14 amino acids. In DNA form, the CDR3 reads TGCGCCAGCAGCCTGGGGCACCCGAACACTGAAGCTTTCTTT. Translating gives CASSLGHPNTEAFF.

The rearrangement links TRBV2 to TRBJ1-3; D is undetermined. The CDR3 totals 15 residues. V gave up 4 bases and J gave up 4 bases, with 14 bases separating them. Germline values: CDR1 SNHLY, CDR2 FYNNEI. For the CDR3, the DNA is TGTGCCAGCAGTGTTGAGGTATCAAGGGGAAACACCATATATTTT. Translated: CASSVEVSRGNTIYF.